A selection of T cell receptor beta chains follows, all from one sample in a study of early T cells in non-severe SARS-CoV-2 infection. TCRdb recomputed calls from the 5' RACE reads with MiXCR, one row per CDR3 protein. Altogether roughly 70,000 distinct CDR3 sequences are present, around 13% being singletons, with the ten largest covering 4% to 6%. The sequencing input was whole blood. These receptors were collected from an adult who was a healthcare worker with PCR-confirmed SARS-CoV-2 infection or an uninfected control (not recorded which). Both conserved end residues are part of each CDR3. A D gene is named only where the DNA matches it firmly. The size of a clone is reported for some rows only, either as once, few or many, or as a class for expanded clones.

J gene | clone size | V gene | D gene | CDR3 DNA | CDR3 protein
TRBJ2-1 | . | TRBV15 | . | TGTGCCACCAGCAGAGAGTTCTTC | CATSREFF
TRBJ2-1 | many | TRBV20-1 | . | TGCAGTGCCACCAGAGATACAGTTCGGCGGTCTACGCCCCCGGGGGTGCAGTTCTTC | CSATRDTVRRSTPPGVQFF
TRBJ2-1 | . | TRBV2 | . | TGTGCCAGCAGTGGGAACTCCTACAATGAGCAGTTCTTC | CASSGNSYNEQFF
TRBJ2-6 | few | TRBV19 | . | TGTGCCAGTAGCATTTCGAACTCTGGGGCCAACGTCCTGACTTTC | CASSISNSGANVLTF
TRBJ1-3 | few | TRBV19 | . | TGTGCCAGTAGTGCGGCAGGGTACGGAAACACCATATATTTT | CASSAAGYGNTIYF
TRBJ2-7 | many | TRBV5-1 | TRBD1 | TGCGCCAGCAGCTCCGGGACAGGGTCGTACGAGCAGTACTTC | CASSSGTGSYEQYF
TRBJ2-4 | many | TRBV7-2 | . | TGTGCCAGCAGCTCTATTGGCAGCGTGGCCAAAAACATTCAGTACTTC | CASSSIGSVAKNIQYF
TRBJ2-7 | . | TRBV6-6 | TRBD1 | TGTGCCAGCAAACTCGGGGGGACAGGGCGCTACGAGCAGTACTTC | CASKLGGTGRYEQYF
TRBJ2-5 | many | TRBV28 | TRBD1 | TGTGCCAGCAGACCCGGACAGGACGGAGACCAAGAGACCCAGTACTTC | CASRPGQDGDQETQYF
TRBJ2-2 | . | TRBV11-2 | TRBD2 | TGTGCCAGCAGCTCACTAGCGGGGGGGCCTACCGGGGAGCTGTTTTTT | CASSSLAGGPTGELFF
TRBJ2-7 | few | TRBV28 | . | TGTGCCAGCAGTTTACAGGGAAAATGGCAGTACTTC | CASSLQGKWQYF
TRBJ1-1 | many | TRBV18 | TRBD1 | TGTGCCAGCTCACCACAAGGGACAGCGAACACTGAAGCTTTCTTT | CASSPQGTANTEAFF
TRBJ2-5 | . | TRBV9 | . | TGTGCCAGCAGTGGGGGCCAGAGAGAGACCCAGTACTTC | CASSGGQRETQYF
TRBJ2-1 | few | TRBV2 | TRBD2 | TGTGCCAGCAGTCCCCGAGGCGGGGGGCCCACCGATGAGCAGTTCTTC | CASSPRGGGPTDEQFF
TRBJ2-7 | few | TRBV27 | TRBD2 | TGTGCCAGCAGTTTATGGACTAGCGGGGGGGCCTCGGTATACGAGCAGTACTTC | CASSLWTSGGASVYEQYF
TRBJ2-7 | many | TRBV7-3 | TRBD2 | TGTGCCAGCAGCCCGACTAGCGGGGGACACGAGCAGTACTTC | CASSPTSGGHEQYF
TRBJ2-7 | many | TRBV29-1 | TRBD2 | TGCAGCGTGCGGGGACTACTAAACTACGAGCAGTACTTC | CSVRGLLNYEQYF
TRBJ2-3 | few | TRBV12-3/TRBV12-4 | . | TGTGCCAGCAGTTGGGGGGGCAGCACAGATACGCAGTATTTT | CASSWGGSTDTQYF
TRBJ1-4 | . | TRBV4-1 | TRBD1 | TGCGCCAGCAGCCAAGTTGGGACAGGGGGTGAAAAACTGTTTTTT | CASSQVGTGGEKLFF
TRBJ2-3 | many | TRBV19 | TRBD2 | TGTGCCAGTAGCGGTAGCGGGGCAACAGATACGCAGTATTTT | CASSGSGATDTQYF
TRBJ2-2 | . | TRBV6-2/TRBV6-3 | . | TGTGCCAGCAGTTATCGCAACGGGGAGCTGTTTTTT | CASSYRNGELFF
TRBJ2-7 | . | TRBV5-6 | . | TGTGCCAGCAGTAACAGGCTCTACGAGCAGTACTTC | CASSNRLYEQYF
TRBJ1-1 | many | TRBV7-2 | . | TGTGCCAGCAGCTTAGTGGTCACTGAAGCTTTCTTT | CASSLVVTEAFF
TRBJ2-1 | few | TRBV10-3 | TRBD1 | TGTGCCATCAGACGGACAGGAAGCTCCTACAATGAGCAGTTCTTC | CAIRRTGSSYNEQFF
TRBJ1-2 | . | TRBV4-2 | . | TGTGCCAGCAGCCAATCCTCAGACTATGGCTACACCTTC | CASSQSSDYGYTF
TRBJ1-2 | . | TRBV7-2 | . | TGTGCCAGCAGCTTAATGGACAGTAACTATGGCTACACCTTC | CASSLMDSNYGYTF
TRBJ1-1 | few | TRBV29-1 | . | TGCAGCGTTATTCAGGGGAACACTGAAGCTTTCTTT | CSVIQGNTEAFF
TRBJ2-7 | . | TRBV29-1 | . | TGCAGCGTTCAACCAGGGGCCTACGAGCAGTACTTC | CSVQPGAYEQYF
TRBJ2-3 | . | TRBV5-1 | TRBD1 | TGCGCCAGCAGCTTGGCCGGACAGGTAACAGATTCGCAGTATTTT | CASSLAGQVTDSQYF
TRBJ2-3 | many | TRBV7-8 | TRBD2 | TGTGCCAGCAGCTCCCGGCTAGCGGGGTCAAATACGCAGTATTTT | CASSSRLAGSNTQYF
TRBJ2-1 | few | TRBV12-3/TRBV12-4 | . | TGTGCCAGCAGTCCCGTTGGCGTTGCCCACAATGAGCAGTTCTTC | CASSPVGVAHNEQFF
TRBJ2-2 | . | TRBV6-6 | . | TGTGCCACCTATCCGGGACATACTTTTAACACCGGGGAGCTGTTTTTT | CATYPGHTFNTGELFF
TRBJ2-7 | . | TRBV29-1 | . | TGCAGCGTTGGAACGGACACGCAGTCCTACGAGCAGTACTTC | CSVGTDTQSYEQYF
TRBJ2-7 | many | TRBV20-1 | TRBD1 | TGCAGTGCCCCCCGGGACAGCTCCTACGAGCAGTACTTC | CSAPRDSSYEQYF
TRBJ2-5 | . | TRBV7-2 | . | TGTGCCAGCAGCTTTCCCGGGACTGGAACCCGTCGACACTTC | CASSFPGTGTRRHF
TRBJ2-1 | . | TRBV7-6 | . | TGTGCCAGCAGCTATGGTAGTTTAAGCCGATTCTACAATGAGCAGTTCTTC | CASSYGSLSRFYNEQFF
TRBJ1-1 | few | TRBV12-5 | . | TGTGCTAGTGGGAGGGAGTGGAACACTGAAGCTTTCTTT | CASGREWNTEAFF
TRBJ2-6 | . | TRBV6-2/TRBV6-3 | TRBD1 | TGTGCCAGCAGTTACCCCACCGGGACAGGGGGCGTTGGGGCCAACGTCCTGACTTTC | CASSYPTGTGGVGANVLTF
TRBJ1-3 | many | TRBV11-2 | . | TGTGCCAGCAGCGAATCTGGAAACACCATATATTTT | CASSESGNTIYF
TRBJ2-1 | few | TRBV12-3/TRBV12-4 | TRBD1 | TGTGCCAGCAGTTGGGGCAGGGGGCGCGATGGTGAGCAGTTCTTC | CASSWGRGRDGEQFF
TRBJ2-7 | many | TRBV10-3 | TRBD2 | TGTGCCATCAGTGGACTAGCGGGAACCCCCGAGCAGTACTTC | CAISGLAGTPEQYF
TRBJ2-7 | . | TRBV6-6 | TRBD1 | TGTGCCAGCACCAAGCAGGCCCGCGGGGACAGGGCATTC | CASTKQARGDRAF
TRBJ2-5 | many | TRBV20-1 | . | TGCAGTGCAGAACTACAGGGAAGAGAGACCCAGTACTTC | CSAELQGRETQYF
TRBJ1-3 | . | TRBV5-1 | . | TGCGCCAGCAGCTTGACCGGCGAATCTGGAAACACCATATATTTT | CASSLTGESGNTIYF
TRBJ2-1 | . | TRBV5-1 | . | TGCGCCAGCAGCTTGGTTTTGGGGGGAGGCTCCTACAATGAGCAGTTCTTC | CASSLVLGGGSYNEQFF
TRBJ2-6 | medium-sized | TRBV12-3/TRBV12-4 | . | TGTGCCAGCAGGGGCAGCTCTGGGGCCAACGTCCTGACTTTC | CASRGSSGANVLTF